A single sample is the source of the 30 T cell receptor beta chains below, sequenced in a study of spatial heterogeneity in lung cancer (dated by TCRdb to the late 2010s). To prepare the library, 5' RACE was applied. Sequenced on a NextSeq 500. TCRdb trimmed the raw reads at Q25, called clones with MiXCR and kept productive beta chains. A single entry per CDR3 protein holds the most common genes and DNA from its merged rows. Here the sample has 15,000 to 20,000 distinct CDR3 sequences; about a fifth occur a single time. The leading ten clones occupy 6.2% of the sample. The time point label, read with the paper, signifies: blood at routine non-recurrence follow-up after resection. The sequenced sample was PBMCs, obtained at follow-up. All receptors come from a male donor with early-stage non-small cell lung cancer.

The chain carries TRBV20-1 and TRBJ2-5; 8 positions agree with TRBD2. V lost 5 bases to trimming and J lost 1 base; unmatched junction nucleotides: 3. In germline, CDR1 is DFQATT, CDR2 SNEGSKA (reference sequence). The CDR3 consists of 13 residues. The CDR3, as DNA: TGCAGTGCTCTCGGGGGGGCCCAAGAGACCCAGTACTTC. Its protein is CSALGGAQETQYF.

This clonotype is judged medium-sized. This chain joins TRBV27 and TRBJ1-4; 8 bases match TRBD1. CDR1 and CDR2 from the germline V gene are MNHEY and SMNVEV (reference sequence). This CDR3 has 14 residues. V was pared by 5 bases and J by 2 bases, with 1 base of the junction left unmatched. This CDR3 is CASSHRGTNEKLFF. The CDR3 DNA reads TGTGCCAGCAGTCACAGGGGGACTAATGAAAAACTGTTTTTT.

The table lists this clonotype with many counts. The chain combines TRBV5-1 with TRBJ2-3, with 7 bases fitting TRBD1. Germline V gives CDR1 SGHRS, CDR2 YFSETQ. The CDR3 is 13 residues long. Trimming removed 4 bases from V and 6 bases from J; junction bases left unmatched: 5. DNA of the CDR3: TGCGCCAGCAGCCTTGGACAGGTCGATACGCAGTATTTT. Translating gives CASSLGQVDTQYF.

This clonotype came up many times. The chain couples TRBV20-1 to TRBJ1-2; D is possibly TRBD1 (5 bases). The CDR3 consists of 13 residues. Trimming stripped 0 bases from V and 8 bases from J, with 13 bases between. The germline V gene has CDR1 DFQATT and CDR2 SNEGSKA (reference sequence). CDR3 residues: CSAREGGPLGYTF. Here the CDR3 DNA reads TGCAGTGCTAGAGAGGGGGGACCATTGGGCTACACCTTC.

V gene TRBV5-5 combines with J gene TRBJ1-1; D is possibly TRBD1 (5 bases). The CDR3 totals 13 residues. The germline gives CDR1 SGHKS, CDR2 YYEKEE (reference sequence). Trimming pared 1 base from V and 4 bases from J, leaving 8 bases between. CDR3 DNA sequence: TGTGCCAGCAGCTTGCAGGGTGGCACTGAAGCTTTCTTT. Its protein is CASSLQGGTEAFF.

This clonotype qualifies as medium-sized (0.01 to 0.1%). The V gene is TRBV18, the J gene TRBJ2-3; tentatively, D is TRBD1 (5 bases). Trimming removed 6 bases from V and 0 bases from J, with 10 bases in between. Germline V gives CDR1 KGHSH, CDR2 LQKENI. This CDR3 is 14 amino acids long. CDR3 protein: CASSLQASTDTQYF. CDR3 coding DNA: TGTGCCAGCTCCTTACAGGCTAGCACAGATACGCAGTATTTT.

The chain has TRBV12-3 or TRBV12-4 and TRBJ2-1; D possibly uses TRBD1 or TRBD2 (7 bases each). The V gene lost 5 bases and the J gene lost 4 bases, with 15 bases spanning the gap. This CDR3 has 15 residues. The CDR3 nucleotides read TGTGCCAGCAGTAATGACAGGGAGGGGTACAATGAGCAGTTCTTC. It encodes CASSNDREGYNEQFF.

V usage is TRBV7-2 and J usage is TRBJ1-1; D is possibly TRBD1 (5 bases). Deletions cut 5 bases from V and 7 bases from J, with 17 bases between. The CDR3 covers 14 residues. Germline V gene sequence: CDR1 SGHTA, CDR2 FQGNSA. The DNA of the CDR3 is TGTGCCAGCAGCCCTAGAGACAGTTGGGGTGAAGCTTTCTTT. Translated, it gives CASSPRDSWGEAFF.

This clonotype was observed once. A much larger clonotype is one base distant, so this may be a read error. The chain recombines TRBV7-2 with TRBJ1-5; D call uncertain. CDR1 SGHTA and CDR2 FQGNSA come from the germline V gene. The CDR3 contains 17 residues. CDR3 coding DNA: TGTGCCAGCAGCTTAGCCGCAGCGGGGAATGGCAATCAGCCCCTGCATTTT. As protein: CASSLAAAGNGNQPLHF.

The genes are TRBV5-1 and TRBJ1-2; 10 nucleotides align to TRBD1. The CDR3 consists of 15 residues. Germline V lookup: CDR1 SGHRS, CDR2 YFSETQ. Trimming removed 0 bases from V and 5 bases from J; junction bases left unmatched: 4. CDR3 in DNA: TGCGCCAGCAGCTTGGGACCGGGACAGGGGTATGGCTACACCTTC. It is translated as CASSLGPGQGYGYTF. Based on the CDR3 plus reference TRBV5-1 and TRBJ1-2, the full variable domain is KAGVTQTPRYLIKTRGQQVTLSCSPISGHRSVSWYQQTPGQGLQFLFEYFSETQRNKGNFPGRFSGRQFSNSRSEMNVSTLELGDSALYLCASSLGPGQGYGYTFGSGTRLTVV.

The V call is TRBV11-2, the J call TRBJ2-5, with TRBD1 matching over 7 bases. There are 15 residues in the CDR3. Germline V CDR1 and CDR2: SGHAT, FQNNGV. V shed 8 bases, J shed 7 bases, and the junction held 16 bases outside the gene matches. The CDR3 is CASGGSTGSSMTQYF. CDR3 bases: TGTGCCAGCGGAGGATCGACAGGGTCCTCTATGACCCAGTACTTC.

The rearrangement joins TRBV4-3 to TRBJ2-7; D not resolved. The V gene's germline CDR1 is LGHNA and CDR2 YSLEER. Between the trimmed V and J ends, which lost 0 bases and 5 bases, there was a span of 14 bases. This CDR3 is built from 15 residues. This CDR3 reads CASSQDGQRGDEQYF. CDR3 DNA: TGCGCCAGCAGCCAAGACGGGCAGCGTGGCGACGAGCAGTACTTC.

This clonotype has ten or more counts. The rearrangement uses TRBV6-2 or TRBV6-3 and TRBJ1-2, with TRBD1 as a possible D gene (6 bases). From germline, CDR1 is MNHEY and CDR2 SVGEGT. The CDR3 length is 12 residues. Trimming removed 8 bases at V and 5 bases at J, with 12 bases between. CDR3 sequence: CASGTTVYGYTF. The CDR3, as DNA: TGTGCCAGCGGGACAACGGTTTATGGCTACACCTTC.

This sequence joins TRBV6-1 and TRBJ2-1; possibly TRBD2 for D (6 bases). CDR3 length: 16 amino acids. Germline CDR1 MNHNS, CDR2 SASEGT. Trimming removed 8 bases from V and 0 bases from J, with 17 bases in between. CDR3 coding DNA: TGTGCCAGCTCTAAAGGCGGGGTCCTCTCCTACAATGAGCAGTTCTTC. As protein: CASSKGGVLSYNEQFF.

This clonotype ranks as medium-sized (0.01 to 0.1%). The V gene is TRBV7-2, the J gene TRBJ1-1; TRBD1 matches 10 bases. The CDR3 loop spans 14 amino acids. Germline V gives CDR1 SGHTA, CDR2 FQGNSA. V dropped 6 bases and J dropped 4; count of bases not matched to a gene: 5. CDR3 nucleotides: TGTGCCAGCAGGAACCGGGACAGGGGCACTGAAGCTTTCTTT. The encoded protein is CASRNRDRGTEAFF. Together with reference TRBV7-2 and TRBJ1-1, the CDR3 gives the full variable domain: GAGVSQSPSNKVTEKGKDVELRCDPISGHTALYWYRQSLGQGLEFLIYFQGNSAPDKSGLPSDRFSAERTGGSVSTLTIQRTQQEDSAVYLCASRNRDRGTEAFFGQGTRLTVV.

V is TRBV4-1 and J is TRBJ2-7, with D possibly matching TRBD1 (5 bases). The V gene's germline CDR1 is MGHRA and CDR2 YSYEKL. The CDR3 has 15 residues. The V end was cut by 0 bases, the J end by 7 bases, with 16 bases between. Here the CDR3 DNA reads TGCGCCAGCAGCCAAGACGGTGGAACAGGTCAAGAGCAGTACTTC. This gives the protein CASSQDGGTGQEQYF.

This clonotype was detected many times. The rearrangement uses TRBV27 and TRBJ1-2; TRBD1 matches 8 bases. Losses at the gene ends were 5 bases for V and 7 bases for J; bases not matched to a gene: 9. Germline CDR1 and CDR2: MNHEY and SMNVEV (reference sequence). The CDR3 runs to 14 residues. In nucleotides, the CDR3 is TGTGCCAGCAGTCCACGACGGACAGGGTTTGGCTACACCTTC. Translation: CASSPRRTGFGYTF.

This sequence joins TRBV11-2 and TRBJ1-2; 7 bases line up with TRBD1. The J segment lost 8 bases and the V segment lost 0 bases, leaving 9 bases of the junction unmatched. From germline, CDR1 is SGHAT and CDR2 FQNNGV. The CDR3 is 15 amino acids. The CDR3 here is CASSLEALGGVGYTF. The CDR3 DNA sequence: TGTGCCAGCAGCTTAGAGGCCCTAGGGGGCGTAGGCTACACCTTC.

This clonotype has just a few counts. The chain is built from TRBV5-1 and TRBJ2-7, with 10 bases identical to TRBD1. Germline loops: CDR1 SGHRS, CDR2 YFSETQ. This CDR3 spans 15 amino acids. J lost 5 bases, V lost 6 bases, and 11 bases had no gene match. The CDR3 DNA follows: TGCGCCAGCACCCCGGGGGGGACAGGGGATGACGAGCAGTACTTC. Amino acid sequence: CASTPGGTGDDEQYF.

This clonotype was seen a few times. This chain joins TRBV7-2 and TRBJ2-2; perhaps TRBD1 as D (5 bases). The CDR3 sequence is 15 residues long. The germline V gene encodes CDR1 SGHTA and CDR2 FQGNSA. The V end lost 7 bases, the J end lost 4 bases, and 16 bases lay between the germline ends. The DNA for the CDR3 is TGTGCCAGCACCAAGACAGAACGCGGCACCGGGGAGCTGTTTTTT. Amino acid sequence: CASTKTERGTGELFF.

Many counts were recorded for this clonotype. CDR3 residues: CASSSRTSGGGSSYNEQFF. Written as DNA, the CDR3 is TGTGCCAGCAGTTCCCGGACTAGCGGGGGGGGTAGCTCCTACAATGAGCAGTTCTTC. The rearrangement links TRBV6-2 or TRBV6-3 to TRBJ2-1; the match to TRBD2 covers 15 bases. CDR3 length: 19 residues. CDR1 is MNHEY, CDR2 SVGEGT, per germline. Trimming at V came to 4 bases and at J to 0 bases, leaving 7 bases not matched to a gene.

The chain couples TRBV7-3 to TRBJ2-2; D might be TRBD2 (5 bases). CDR1 is SGHTA, CDR2 FQGTGA, per germline. This CDR3 contains 16 residues. Between the trimmed V and J ends, which lost 5 bases and 1 base, there was a span of 14 bases. CDR3 sequence: CASSVIPSQNTGELFF. The DNA for the CDR3 is TGTGCCAGCAGCGTAATTCCTAGCCAGAACACCGGGGAGCTGTTTTTT.

This clonotype was recorded a few times. The chain uses TRBV5-5 and TRBJ1-5; possibly TRBD1 for D (6 bases). V was pared by 4 bases and J by 5 bases, with 22 bases between. CDR1 and CDR2 (germline): SGHKS, YYEKEE (reference sequence). This CDR3 has 17 residues. The DNA for the CDR3 is TGTGCCAGCAGCCCATCGCCCGCCGGCGGACAGTATCAGCCCCAGCATTTT. Amino acid sequence: CASSPSPAGGQYQPQHF.

The table lists this clonotype with many counts. V gene TRBV11-2 combines with J gene TRBJ2-4; D unresolved. Trimming pared 5 bases from V and 5 bases from J, leaving 13 bases between. Germline CDR1 reads SGHAT; CDR2 reads FQNNGV. This CDR3 is 14 amino acids long. CDR3 in DNA: TGTGCCAGCAGCCCCGGCGAGGCCGAAAACATTCAGTACTTC. Its protein product is CASSPGEAENIQYF. The full variable domain, with the rest looked up from reference TRBV11-2 and TRBJ2-4, is EAGVAQSPRYKIIEKRQSVAFWCNPISGHATLYWYQQILGQGPKLLIQFQNNGVVDDSQLPKDRFSAERLKGVDSTLKIQPAKLEDSAVYLCASSPGEAENIQYFGAGTRLSVL.

The DNA for the CDR3 is TGCAGCGTTGACGCGGGACAGGGAAGGACTGAAGCTTTCTTT. Residues: CSVDAGQGRTEAFF. The chain combines TRBV29-1 with TRBJ1-1; 9 bases map to TRBD1. Per germline, CDR1 SQVTM and CDR2 ANQGSEA. V lost 3 bases to trimming and J lost 5 bases; unmatched junction nucleotides: 7. This CDR3 has 14 residues. The entire variable domain, with the rest obtained from reference TRBV29-1 and TRBJ1-1, is as follows: SAVISQKPSRDICQRGTSLTIQCQVDSQVTMMFWYRQQPGQSLTLIATANQGSEATYESGFVIDKFPISRPNLTFSTLTVSNMSPEDSSIYLCSVDAGQGRTEAFFGQGTRLTVV.

This chain uses TRBV29-1 with TRBJ1-2, with 7 bases aligning to TRBD1. This CDR3 spans 11 amino acids. V lost 7 bases and J lost 7; bases outside the gene matches: 6. The germline CDR1 and CDR2 sequences are SQVTM and ANQGSEA. The CDR3 nucleotides read TGCAGCGCTGCGACAGGGAGTGGCTACACCTTC. It encodes CSAATGSGYTF.

This clonotype was seen repeatedly, ten times or more. The V gene is TRBV29-1, the J gene TRBJ2-3, with D tentatively TRBD2 (6 bases). There are 15 residues in the CDR3. Trimming shortened V by 1 base and J by 1 base, and 12 bases separated the two germline ends. Germline assignment: CDR1 SQVTM and CDR2 ANQGSEA. The chain's CDR3 is CSVEGGLFGTDTQYF. The CDR3 DNA follows: TGCAGCGTTGAAGGGGGACTTTTTGGCACAGATACGCAGTATTTT.

In its sample, this clonotype was seen a few times. This chain links TRBV4-1 with TRBJ2-5; 8 positions match TRBD1. This CDR3 is 18 amino acids long. Germline CDR1 and CDR2: MGHRA and YSYEKL. V lost 0 bases and J lost 3; bases outside the gene matches: 12. In DNA, the CDR3 is TGCGCCAGCAGCCAAGACATCCGGGACAGGATAGAAGAAGAGACCCAGTACTTC. Its protein is CASSQDIRDRIEEETQYF.

The V and J genes are TRBV6-5 and TRBJ1-1; no definite D call. Germline V CDR1 and CDR2: MNHEY, SVGAGI. The CDR3 length is 14 residues. V was shortened by 3 bases and J by 1 base, with 9 bases between the two germline ends. The CDR3 loop is CASSYSGGNTEAFF. The CDR3 bases are TGTGCCAGCAGTTATTCGGGAGGGAACACTGAAGCTTTCTTT.

This clonotype was detected a few times. This sequence joins TRBV27 and TRBJ2-2; TRBD2 might be the D (7 bases). The CDR3 runs 16 residues. V lost 5 bases, J lost 4 bases, and 17 bases lay in between. The germline V gene has CDR1 MNHEY and CDR2 SMNVEV (reference sequence). CDR3 residues: CASSARGQRGTGELFF. The CDR3 bases are TGTGCCAGCAGTGCCCGCGGACAGCGGGGCACCGGGGAGCTGTTTTTT.